The 30 T cell receptor beta chains reported below all come from one sample, sequenced in a study of beta chain features in type 1 diabetes. Sequencing targeted expressed TCRB transcripts, as all isolated RNA had been reverse transcribed. Clones were sequenced by immunoSEQ multiplex PCR, and TCRdb holds only the in-frame ones, with some missing. The sample lists 350,000 or so clones, about 20% occurring once. The sample taken for sequencing was naive CD4+ T cells from blood. The receptors come from a woman between 18 and 30 years old in good health.

The chain couples TRBV9 to TRBJ2-1; 11 bases line up with TRBD1. The CDR3 has 17 amino acids. CDR1 is SGDLS and CDR2 is YYNGEE in the germline V gene. With V trimmed by 4 bases and J by 1 base, 7 bases remained unmatched. The CDR3 DNA sequence: TGTGCCAGCAGCCCTCAAGGACAGGGGGCTTCCTACAATGAGCAGTTCTTC. Translating it yields CASSPQGQGASYNEQFF. The variable domain in full, completed from reference TRBV9 and TRBJ2-1, reads DSGVTQTPKHLITATGQRVTLRCSPRSGDLSVYWYQQSLDQGLQFLIQYYNGEERAKGNILERFSAQQFPDLHSELNLSSLELGDSALYFCASSPQGQGASYNEQFFGPGTRLTVL.

This clone appeared a few times. Other nucleotide sequences in the sample specify the same CDR3. V and J are TRBV5-1 and TRBJ2-5; no reliable D call. This CDR3 contains 14 residues. Trimming took 0 bases from V and 1 from J, leaving 7 bases between them. Germline values: CDR1 SGHRS, CDR2 YFSETQ. The chain's CDR3 is CASSLGGSQETQYF. CDR3 DNA sequence: TGCGCCAGCAGCTTGGGTGGCAGCCAAGAGACCCAGTACTTC. The full variable domain, completed using reference TRBV5-1 and TRBJ2-5, is KAGVTQTPRYLIKTRGQQVTLSCSPISGHRSVSWYQQTPGQGLQFLFEYFSETQRNKGNFPGRFSGRQFSNSRSEMNVSTLELGDSALYLCASSLGGSQETQYFGPGTRLLVL.

J is TRBJ2-1 and V is TRBV20-1; D call uncertain. This CDR3 has 10 amino acids. In germline, CDR1 is DFQATT, CDR2 SNEGSKA (reference sequence). V lost 4 bases, J lost 7 bases, and 5 bases lay in between. The CDR3 DNA reads as TGCAGTGCTAACGGTAATGAGCAGTTCTTC. Its protein is CSANGNEQFF.

This clone occurred a few times. CDR3 bases: TGTGCCTGGCGACATGTCGGCTACACCTTC. Residues: CAWRHVGYTF. V usage is TRBV30 and J usage is TRBJ1-2; no clear D. The CDR3 has 10 amino acids. The germline V gene has CDR1 GTSNPN and CDR2 SVGIG (reference sequence). V dropped 5 bases and J dropped 8 bases, with 9 bases sitting between them.

The table lists this clone with a few counts. V usage is TRBV30 and J usage is TRBJ1-3; 9 bases fit TRBD1. The V gene's germline CDR1 is GTSNPN and CDR2 SVGIG (reference sequence). The CDR3 has 12 residues. The ends lost 8 bases at V and 4 bases at J; junction bases unmatched: 3. Here the CDR3 DNA reads TGTGCCGGGGGGACAGGGGGAAACACCATATATTTT. This gives the protein CAGGTGGNTIYF.

V gene TRBV6-1 combines with J gene TRBJ1-5, with TRBD1 identical over 9 bases. Unmatched junction bases numbered 8, after V lost 9 bases and J lost 5 bases. Looked up from germline, CDR1 is MNHNS and CDR2 is SASEGT. The CDR3 runs to 14 residues. CDR3 amino acids: CASEPGQGHQPQHF. The CDR3 nucleotides read TGTGCCAGTGAGCCGGGACAGGGCCATCAGCCCCAGCATTTT.

This clone was seen a few times. The CDR3 region has the DNA TGCGCCAGCAGCCATACAGGGGCCGGTGGCTACACCTTC. Protein product: CASSHTGAGGYTF. This chain links TRBV4-3 with TRBJ1-2, with 7 bases matching TRBD1. Unmatched junction bases numbered 5, after V lost 3 bases and J lost 7 bases. Germline V gives CDR1 LGHNA, CDR2 YSLEER. The CDR3 loop spans 13 amino acids.

This chain uses TRBV19 with TRBJ2-3, with 8 bases fitting TRBD1. Germline CDR1 reads LNHDA; CDR2 reads SQIVND (reference sequence). There are 15 residues in the CDR3. The J segment lost 1 base and the V segment lost 3 bases, leaving 3 bases of the junction unmatched. CDR3 sequence (DNA): TGTGCCAGTAGTATTGCAGGGGGCGGCACAGATACGCAGTATTTT. It yields the protein CASSIAGGGTDTQYF.

This clone was recorded a few times. V is TRBV5-1 and J is TRBJ1-2; D may be TRBD1 (5 bases). Germline assignment: CDR1 SGHRS and CDR2 YFSETQ. The CDR3 is 14 residues long. V was pared by 0 bases and J by 3 bases, with 9 bases between. The CDR3 sequence is CASSLVQGDYGYTF. Here the CDR3 DNA reads TGCGCCAGCAGCTTGGTCCAGGGCGACTATGGCTACACCTTC.

The DNA for the CDR3 is TGTGCCAGCAGCCAAGATTCAAACGAGCAGTACTTC. Encoded protein: CASSQDSNEQYF. The chain recombines TRBV4-2 with TRBJ2-7; D gene uncertain. This CDR3 has 12 residues. With 0 bases removed from V and 5 bases from J, the gap between germline ends came to 5 bases. Germline values: CDR1 LGHNA, CDR2 YNFKEQ.

The genes are TRBV5-4 and TRBJ2-1; 7 bases line up with TRBD2. CDR3 length: 15 amino acids. Germline V gives CDR1 SGHNT, CDR2 YYREEE (reference sequence). The trim removed 2 bases at V and 4 bases at J, leaving 6 bases unmatched. The CDR3 DNA follows: TGTGCCAGCAGCTTTGCTCCGGGACTATACAATGAGCAGTTCTTC. Residues: CASSFAPGLYNEQFF.

In regard to this clone: The identical CDR3 is also encoded by other nucleotide sequences in the sample. The J gene is TRBJ2-3, the V gene TRBV5-1; 8 nucleotides line up with TRBD1. The germline CDR1 and CDR2 sequences are SGHRS and YFSETQ. This CDR3 contains 14 residues. J lost 2 bases, V lost 4 bases, and 3 bases had no gene match. The CDR3: CASSPGQATDTQYF. The CDR3 DNA follows: TGCGCCAGCAGCCCGGGACAGGCCACAGATACGCAGTATTTT.

The V gene is TRBV7-2, the J gene TRBJ2-5; no clear D. The CDR3 sequence is 13 residues long. With 2 bases removed from V and 4 bases from J, the gap between germline ends came to 8 bases. The germline V gene has CDR1 SGHTA and CDR2 FQGNSA. CDR3 sequence (DNA): TGTGCCAGCAGCTTACAGCGTAGAGAGACCCAGTACTTC. Translation: CASSLQRRETQYF.

In this sample, this clone turned up a few times. V gene TRBV7-9 combines with J gene TRBJ1-1, with 9 bases aligning to TRBD1. The length of the CDR3 is 15 residues. Trimming at V came to 5 bases and at J to 1 base, leaving 5 bases not matched to a gene. Germline V gene data show CDR1 as SEHNR and CDR2 as FQNEAQ (reference sequence). For the CDR3, the DNA is TGTGCCAGCAGCCCGAAGACAGGGGGGAACACTGAAGCTTTCTTT. Translated: CASSPKTGGNTEAFF.

CDR3 coding DNA: TGTGCCAGCAGTGTAGAGGTTTCGAGCACAGATACGCAGTATTTT. It encodes CASSVEVSSTDTQYF. The chain joins TRBV2 to TRBJ2-3; D remains ambiguous. V was cut by 4 bases and J by 0 bases, with 11 bases left in between. Germline values: CDR1 SNHLY, CDR2 FYNNEI. This CDR3 has 15 amino acids.

This chain joins TRBV18 and TRBJ2-5; 11 bases fit TRBD2. V was clipped by 3 bases and J by 5 bases; unmatched bases: 2. CDR1 and CDR2 from the germline V gene are KGHSH and LQKENI. The CDR3 extends over 14 amino acids. The CDR3 spells CASSPTSGMETQYF. Here the CDR3 DNA reads TGTGCCAGCTCACCGACTAGCGGGATGGAGACCCAGTACTTC.

The sample holds a few counts of this clone. One junction end disagrees with the germline gene, perhaps due to a read error. The rearrangement uses TRBV13 and TRBJ1-2, with D possibly matching TRBD1 (6 bases). CDR1 is PRHDT, CDR2 FYEKMQ, per germline (reference sequence). The CDR3 totals 14 residues. The CDR3: CASRLGGGVGGYTF. The DNA of the CDR3 is TGTGCCAGCAGATTAGGGGGGGGAGTTGGCGGCTACACCTTC.

This clone has more than one count but fewer than ten. CDR3 amino acids: CAFKSYSGATGELFF. Written as DNA, the CDR3 is TGTGCCTTCAAGTCGTATAGCGGTGCCACCGGGGAGCTGTTTTTT. The genes are TRBV5-4 and TRBJ2-2; tentatively, D is TRBD2 (6 bases). The CDR3 is 15 residues long. V lost 10 bases and J lost 4, with 20 bases in between. Germline-derived CDR1 and CDR2 are SGHNT and YYREEE (reference sequence).

A few counts support this clone. The rearrangement uses TRBV30 and TRBJ2-4; 8 nucleotides align to TRBD2. Germline values: CDR1 GTSNPN, CDR2 SVGIG (reference sequence). The CDR3 is made up of 15 amino acids. V shed 5 bases and J 8 bases; nucleotides not matched to a gene: 14. The CDR3 here is CAWLSIAGRRYIQYF. The DNA for the CDR3 is TGTGCCTGGCTGTCTATAGCGGGACGGAGGTACATTCAGTACTTC.

This clone has only a few counts. The CDR3 DNA is TGTGCCAGCAGTGAGGACAGGGGCCGCTACAATGAGCAGTTCTTC. Residues: CASSEDRGRYNEQFF. This chain links TRBV2 with TRBJ2-1; 9 bases agree with TRBD1. The V and J ends lost 3 bases and 3 bases, in that order; junction bases with no gene match: 3. Germline-derived CDR1 and CDR2 are SNHLY and FYNNEI. This CDR3 has 15 residues.

This clone was recorded a few times. The rearrangement joins TRBV5-4 to TRBJ2-1, with 10 bases lining up with TRBD2. The CDR3 is made up of 16 amino acids. The germline V gene has CDR1 SGHNT and CDR2 YYREEE (reference sequence). Trimming took 0 bases from V and 7 from J; bases not matched to a gene: 7. As DNA, the CDR3 is TGTGCCAGCAGCTTGGGAGCGGGAGGGCCGGGTAATGAGCAGTTCTTC. Translated: CASSLGAGGPGNEQFF.

In this sample, this clone turned up once. The chain has TRBV5-1 and TRBJ1-5; 9 bases line up with TRBD1. Germline V gene sequence: CDR1 SGHRS, CDR2 YFSETQ. V lost 5 bases, J lost 1 base, and 4 bases stayed unmatched. CDR3 length equals 15 residues. The DNA of the CDR3 is TGCGCCAGCAGGGGACAGGGAGGAAGCAATCAGCCCCAGCATTTT. It specifies CASRGQGGSNQPQHF. Looking up the rest from reference TRBV5-1 and TRBJ1-5 gives the full variable domain: KAGVTQTPRYLIKTRGQQVTLSCSPISGHRSVSWYQQTPGQGLQFLFEYFSETQRNKGNFPGRFSGRQFSNSRSEMNVSTLELGDSALYLCASRGQGGSNQPQHFGDGTRLSIL.

The chain links TRBV4-1 to TRBJ2-7; TRBD1 matches at 9 bases. Losses at the gene ends were 1 base for V and 1 base for J; bases not matched to a gene: 8. CDR3 length: 17 residues. The germline CDR1 and CDR2 sequences are MGHRA and YSYEKL. CDR3 DNA sequence: TGCGCCAGCAGCCAAGGGGGGGGGACAGGGCCTTCCTACGAGCAGTACTTC. This gives the protein CASSQGGGTGPSYEQYF.

The chain uses TRBV2 and TRBJ1-1; 8 bases fit TRBD1. The CDR3 has 14 residues. The germline CDR1 and CDR2 sequences are SNHLY and FYNNEI. Unmatched junction bases numbered 10, after V lost 6 bases and J lost 7 bases. CDR3 nucleotides: TGTGCCAGCAGGCGGAGGACAGGGATGGGTGAAGCTTTCTTT. Translated, it gives CASRRRTGMGEAFF. The full variable domain, completed using reference TRBV2 and TRBJ1-1, is EPEVTQTPSHQVTQMGQEVILRCVPISNHLYFYWYRQILGQKVEFLVSFYNNEISEKSEIFDDQFSVERPDGSNFTLKIRSTKLEDSAMYFCASRRRTGMGEAFFGQGTRLTVV.

In this sample, this clone turned up once. The chain joins TRBV5-1 to TRBJ2-5; TRBD1 matches at 8 bases. The CDR3 spans 13 residues. Germline CDR1 and CDR2: SGHRS and YFSETQ. V shed 6 bases and J 0 bases; nucleotides not matched to a gene: 1. In DNA, the CDR3 is TGCGCCAGCAACAGGGGGAACCAAGAGACCCAGTACTTC. The encoded protein is CASNRGNQETQYF. The full variable domain, its missing parts supplied by reference TRBV5-1 and TRBJ2-5, is KAGVTQTPRYLIKTRGQQVTLSCSPISGHRSVSWYQQTPGQGLQFLFEYFSETQRNKGNFPGRFSGRQFSNSRSEMNVSTLELGDSALYLCASNRGNQETQYFGPGTRLLVL.

The chain combines TRBV30 with TRBJ2-7; 8 nucleotides align to TRBD1. CDR3 length equals 14 residues. With 4 bases clipped from V and 2 bases from J, the junction kept 7 bases outside the gene matches. From germline, CDR1 is GTSNPN and CDR2 SVGIG (reference sequence). As DNA, the CDR3 is TGTGCCTGGAATCGGGACAGGATGGCCTACGAGCAGTACTTC. The encoded protein is CAWNRDRMAYEQYF.

The chain is built from TRBV7-8 and TRBJ2-5; D uncertain. CDR1 SGHVS and CDR2 FQNEAQ come from the germline V gene. V lost 4 bases and J 9 bases, leaving 15 bases between the germline ends. This CDR3 is built from 13 residues. The CDR3 sequence: CASSSQLLRAQYF. For the CDR3, the DNA is TGTGCCAGCAGCTCGCAGCTCCTTCGGGCCCAGTACTTC.

The J gene is TRBJ2-3, the V gene TRBV9; 8 bases match TRBD1. The CDR3 has 13 residues. The germline gives CDR1 SGDLS, CDR2 YYNGEE. V was clipped by 2 bases and J by 5 bases; unmatched bases: 1. This CDR3 reads CASSVDREDTQYF. DNA for the CDR3: TGTGCCAGCAGCGTGGACAGGGAAGATACGCAGTATTTT.

This clone was seen a handful of times. The chain couples TRBV30 to TRBJ1-2, with D possibly matching TRBD1 (6 bases). Deletions cut 5 bases from V and 8 bases from J, with 12 bases between. The CDR3 has 11 residues. In germline, CDR1 is GTSNPN, CDR2 SVGIG (reference sequence). The DNA of the CDR3 is TGTGCCTGGGGGCGCCAGGGGGGCTACACCTTC. This encodes CAWGRQGGYTF.

The chain is built from TRBV4-2 and TRBJ1-2; TRBD1 is a possible D gene (6 bases). V lost 3 bases to trimming and J lost 2 bases, with 13 bases between them. In germline, CDR1 is LGHNA, CDR2 YNFKEQ. This CDR3 comprises 15 residues. CDR3 sequence: CASSHGGGPNYGYTF. In nucleotides, the CDR3 is TGTGCCAGCAGCCATGGCGGGGGCCCAAACTATGGCTACACCTTC.